This entry lists 9 T cell receptor beta chains sequenced from one sample in a study of blood T cells in healthy people across ages. Together with a sample-barcoded 5' primer, a J-beta primer mix was included in a second PCR lasting 7 to 11 cycles. MiXCR, applied by TCRdb to the 5' RACE reads, yields one record per CDR3 protein. Of fewer than 2,000,000 distinct CDR3 sequences in the sample, roughly 32% were seen once. Sequenced material: blood. The receptors here all came from a woman aged 30 to 39 in good health.

J is TRBJ2-1 and V is TRBV9; 12 bases match TRBD2. CDR3 size: 16 residues. Unmatched junction bases numbered 3, after V lost 0 bases and J lost 5 bases. Germline CDR1 and CDR2: SGDLS and YYNGEE. The CDR3 DNA follows: TGTGCCAGCAGCGTAGGACTAGCGGGAGAAAACAATGAGCAGTTCTTC. Its protein product is CASSVGLAGENNEQFF.

V is TRBV5-1 and J is TRBJ2-7, with TRBD2 identical over 8 bases. CDR3 length: 15 residues. From germline, CDR1 is SGHRS and CDR2 YFSETQ. V was pared by 4 bases and J by 9 bases, with 15 bases of the junction left unmatched. CDR3 nucleotides: TGCGCCAGCAGCCTACAAATAGCGGGGTCGGACGGGCAGTACTTC. Translation: CASSLQIAGSDGQYF.

This chain links TRBV2 with TRBJ2-5; D gene uncertain. The germline V and J ends were trimmed by 6 bases and 1 base, with 9 bases remaining between them. Germline CDR1 is SNHLY and CDR2 is FYNNEI. This CDR3 comprises 13 residues. CDR3 in amino acids: CASRSVAQETQYF. The CDR3 DNA reads as TGTGCCAGCAGGTCCGTGGCCCAAGAGACCCAGTACTTC.

This chain connects TRBV5-1 to TRBJ2-1; D gene uncertain. Trimming cost V 0 bases and J 2 bases, with 12 bases left between them. The germline V gene encodes CDR1 SGHRS and CDR2 YFSETQ. This CDR3 region has 16 residues. This CDR3 is CASSLAPAEAYNEQFF. The CDR3 DNA reads as TGCGCCAGCAGCTTGGCCCCAGCCGAGGCCTACAATGAGCAGTTCTTC.

This clonotype was seen more than once but under ten times. The V and J genes are TRBV28 and TRBJ2-5; 9 bases agree with TRBD1. CDR1 MDHEN and CDR2 SYDVKM come from the germline V gene. Trimming at V came to 7 bases and at J to 0 bases, leaving 6 bases not matched to a gene. This CDR3 has 15 amino acids. The CDR3 loop reads CASTLGQGNQETQYF. The CDR3 nucleotides read TGTGCCAGCACCCTAGGACAGGGGAACCAAGAGACCCAGTACTTC.

The chain joins TRBV30 to TRBJ2-5; tentative D call: TRBD2 (7 bases). V lost 4 bases, J lost 12 bases, and 15 bases lay in between. The germline V gene encodes CDR1 GTSNPN and CDR2 SVGIG (reference sequence). The CDR3 is 11 amino acids. The CDR3 DNA is TGTGCCTGGATTAGGGGGGGCGCCGAGTACTTC. Amino acids: CAWIRGGAEYF.

Concerning this clonotype: The junction and the germline gene differ at one end; a read error may be behind it. V and J are TRBV2 and TRBJ2-4; D may be TRBD2 (5 bases). The last part of the DNA fits TRBJ2-7 better; the J call may be wrong. Germline lookup yields CDR1 SNHLY and CDR2 FYNNEI. The CDR3 contains 13 residues. CDR3: CASRVASSCEQYF. The CDR3 nucleotides are TGTGCCAGCAGAGTAGCGAGCTCCTGCGAGCAGTACTTC.

This clonotype was seen more than once but under ten times. CDR3 coding DNA: TGCGCCAGCAGCCAACTAGCGGGGGGGGTGTACGAGCAGTACTTC. This translates into CASSQLAGGVYEQYF. The rearrangement joins TRBV4-1 to TRBJ2-7; 12 bases are shared with TRBD2. Germline values: CDR1 MGHRA, CDR2 YSYEKL. The CDR3 has 15 amino acids. Losses at the gene ends were 2 bases for V and 4 bases for J; bases not matched to a gene: 3.

The gene calls are TRBV6-1 and TRBJ1-2; TRBD1 aligns across 9 bases. There are 16 residues in the CDR3. The J segment lost 4 bases and the V segment lost 4 bases, leaving 10 bases of the junction unmatched. Germline V CDR1 and CDR2: MNHNS, SASEGT. The CDR3: CASSVVPRTGAYGYTF. The CDR3 DNA reads as TGTGCCAGCAGTGTCGTCCCGCGGACAGGGGCCTATGGCTACACCTTC.